Listed here are 8 T cell receptor beta chains from one sample, sequenced in a study of blood T cells in healthy people across ages. Next came a second PCR, run for roughly 7 to 12 cycles, which used a sample-barcoded 5' primer along with a J-beta primer mix. TCRdb processed the 5' RACE reads anew with MiXCR; each CDR3 protein has one entry. Found here are some 900,000 distinct CDR3 sequences, 29% of them singletons; the top ten hold roughly 17%. Sequenced material: blood. All receptors derive from a woman aged 80 or over in good health.

This clonotype was found a few times. This may arise from a read error, as a much more abundant clone is one base away. The chain uses TRBV10-3 and TRBJ2-3; no clear D. Trimming shortened V by 6 bases and J by 4 bases, and 11 bases separated the two germline ends. Germline V gene lookup returns CDR1 ENHRY and CDR2 SYGVKD. The CDR3 totals 13 residues. The CDR3 coding sequence is TGTGCCATCAGGGAACCCAAGCCAGATACGCAGTATTTT. Amino acids: CAIREPKPDTQYF.

The V and J genes are TRBV6-6 and TRBJ1-1; 8 bases are shared with TRBD1. With V trimmed by 7 bases and J by 0 bases, 7 bases remained unmatched. From germline, CDR1 is MNHNY and CDR2 SVGAGI (reference sequence). This CDR3 has 15 residues. The CDR3 bases are TGTGCCAGCACCACTGGGGACAGGCTGAACACTGAAGCTTTCTTT. Residues: CASTTGDRLNTEAFF.

About this clonotype: A much bigger clone sits one base away, suggesting this may be a read error. This rearrangement joins TRBV6-2 or TRBV6-3 to TRBJ2-7, with 7 bases fitting TRBD1. This CDR3 has 14 amino acids. The V gene end was trimmed by 11 bases and the J gene end by 0 bases; junction bases not matched to a gene: 10. CDR1 and CDR2 from the germline V gene are MNHEY and SVGEGT. CDR3 DNA: TGTGCCTGCATTAGGGGGCCCAACTCCTACGAGCAGTACTTC. It is translated as CACIRGPNSYEQYF.

This clonotype has at least ten counts. The chain uses TRBV5-1 and TRBJ2-5; no definite D call. The CDR3 totals 14 residues. The germline V gene has CDR1 SGHRS and CDR2 YFSETQ. Trimming cost V 1 base and J 1 base, with 8 bases left between them. The CDR3 nucleotides are TGCGCCAGCAGCTTGAATTGGGGCCAAGAGACCCAGTACTTC. Amino acid sequence: CASSLNWGQETQYF.

This clonotype appeared a few times. A much larger clone lies a single base off, so this may be a read error. The V call is TRBV3-1, the J call TRBJ2-5; 8 positions agree with TRBD2. Germline values: CDR1 LGHDT, CDR2 YNNKEL (reference sequence). The V gene end was trimmed by 4 bases and the J gene end by 11 bases; junction bases not matched to a gene: 15. The CDR3 is made up of 15 amino acids. CDR3 nucleotides: TGTGCCAGCAGCCGCCCGTACGGGGGGGGCAATGAGCAGTACTTC. Residues: CASSRPYGGGNEQYF.

In its sample, this clonotype was seen many times. This rearrangement joins TRBV10-1 to TRBJ2-5, with 7 bases identical to TRBD2. Germline V gene lookup returns CDR1 WNHNN and CDR2 SYGVQD (reference sequence). V dropped 2 bases and J dropped 1; count of bases not matched to a gene: 4. CDR3 length: 15 amino acids. In nucleotides, the CDR3 is TGCGCCAGCAGTGAGGGCGGGGGTATCCAAGAGACCCAGTACTTC. It specifies CASSEGGGIQETQYF.

With regard to this clonotype: This may arise from a read error, as a much more abundant clone is one base away. The CDR3 region is CASSPLGLAGASYNEQYF. CDR3 nucleotide sequence: TGTGCCAGCTCACCCCTGGGCCTAGCGGGGGCCTCCTACAATGAGCAGTACTTC. The chain joins TRBV18 to TRBJ2-1; TRBD2 aligns across 10 bases. The J call is uncertain, as TRBJ2-7 better fits the DNA end. This CDR3 contains 18 residues. Germline V gives CDR1 KGHSH, CDR2 LQKENI.

There are many counts of this clonotype. The chain employs TRBV7-8 and TRBJ2-1; TRBD1 aligns across 11 bases. Germline lookup yields CDR1 SGHVS and CDR2 FQNEAQ. The ends lost 5 bases at V and 7 bases at J; junction bases unmatched: 4. CDR3 length: 14 amino acids. The CDR3 loop is CASSRTGGKNEQFF. CDR3 nucleotide sequence: TGTGCCAGCAGCAGGACAGGGGGCAAGAATGAGCAGTTCTTC.